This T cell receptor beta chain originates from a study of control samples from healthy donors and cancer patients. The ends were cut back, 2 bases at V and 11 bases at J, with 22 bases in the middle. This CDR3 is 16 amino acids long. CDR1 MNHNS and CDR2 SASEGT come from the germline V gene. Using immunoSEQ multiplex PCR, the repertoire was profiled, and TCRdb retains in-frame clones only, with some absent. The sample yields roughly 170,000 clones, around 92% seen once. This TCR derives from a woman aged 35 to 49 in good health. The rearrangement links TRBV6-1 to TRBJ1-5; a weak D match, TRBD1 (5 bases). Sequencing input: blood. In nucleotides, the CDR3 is TGTGCCAGCAGTGAAATATCGACAGTTCCATCATCGACCCAGCATTTT. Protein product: CASSEISTVPSSTQHF.